This TCR beta chain was captured by sequencing in a study of identical twins. This CDR3 has 15 residues. Per germline, CDR1 SGHRS and CDR2 YFSETQ. Deletions cut 3 bases from V and 0 bases from J, with 7 bases between. TCRdb ran MiXCR on the 5' RACE reads and lists one entry per CDR3 protein. The sample has 1.5 million to 2 million distinct CDR3 sequences; about 30% are singletons. At least ten counts were recorded for this clonotype. V is TRBV5-1 and J is TRBJ2-6; D not resolved. Specimen: cord blood. The TCR was taken from a newborn girl in good health. The CDR3 protein is CASSSPISGANVLTF. As DNA, the CDR3 is TGCGCCAGCAGCTCCCCTATCTCTGGGGCCAACGTCCTGACTTTC.